This T cell receptor beta chain appears in the sequencing data of a study of blood T cell repertoires in COVID-19. For the study at large: Samples of COVID-19 (acute and convalescent) were obtained from the United States, Italy and Spain.

Those enrolled, adults aged roughly 18 to 89 years, came from about two dozen US areas. Germline V gene sequence: CDR1 MGHDK, CDR2 SYGVNS. V gave up 2 bases and J gave up 5 bases; unmatched junction bases: 13. The CDR3 runs 17 residues. The protocol was immunoSEQ multiplex PCR, while the TCRdb copy is restricted to in-frame clones and leaves out a portion. The sample has 250,000 or so clones, about 89% seen once. The receptor was derived from a woman between 18 and 30 years old who had recovered from COVID-19. Sequenced: PBMCs or T cells enriched from blood (not recorded which). The rearrangement uses TRBV25-1 and TRBJ2-7; 9 bases fit TRBD1. CDR3 amino acids: CASSEVRVDRGSDEQYF. CDR3 sequence (DNA): TGTGCCAGCAGTGAAGTCCGTGTGGACAGGGGAAGTGACGAGCAGTACTTC.